These 27 T cell receptor beta chains share one sample of origin, sequenced in a study of T cell responses to AZD1222 COVID-19 vaccine. Profiling relied on immunoSEQ multiplex PCR, and the TCRdb table lists in-frame clones only, not all of them. The profile shows about 110,000 clones, about 85% of them singletons. Material: peripheral blood, obtained 28 days after the second AZD1222 dose. The receptors here all came from an adult who received the AZD1222 COVID-19 vaccine.

The CDR3 DNA follows: TGTGCCAGCAGTTACTCCGGACTCTTCTACGAGCAGTACTTC. This encodes CASSYSGLFYEQYF. The chain uses TRBV6-2 or TRBV6-3 and TRBJ2-7, with TRBD2 as a possible D gene (5 bases). V lost 0 bases to trimming and J lost 3 bases, with 9 bases between them. This CDR3 contains 14 residues. From germline, CDR1 is MNHEY and CDR2 SVGEGT.

Notes on this clone: Germline is not matched at one junction end, which may reflect a read error. The rearrangement links TRBV5-1 to TRBJ2-1; weak D call: TRBD2 (6 bases). Germline loops: CDR1 SGHRS, CDR2 YFSETQ. The CDR3 length is 14 residues. CDR3 bases: TGCGCCAGCAGCCCGCAGGACTATTCAAATGGGCAGTTCTTC. Protein: CASSPQDYSNGQFF.

This clone is a singleton in its sample. This sequence joins TRBV7-2 and TRBJ2-2; TRBD2 matches at 12 bases. Germline trimming cut 3 bases from V and 0 bases from J; bases unmatched to any gene: 8. The CDR3 has 19 residues. Germline-derived CDR1 and CDR2 are SGHTA and FQGNSA. The CDR3 nucleotides are TGTGCCAGCAGCTTTAGGTCTCTAGCGGGAGGGCCGAACACCGGGGAGCTGTTTTTT. This gives the protein CASSFRSLAGGPNTGELFF.

The rearrangement joins TRBV6-5 to TRBJ1-3; the D is unclear. Germline V CDR1 and CDR2: MNHEY, SVGAGI. This CDR3 contains 14 residues. The V and J ends lost 5 bases and 0 bases respectively, with 8 bases between them. The CDR3 DNA reads as TGTGCCAGCAGTAACGGATACTCTGGAAACACCATATATTTT. This translates into CASSNGYSGNTIYF.

This sequence joins TRBV4-2 and TRBJ1-5; D is ambiguous. The ends were cut back, 0 bases at V and 2 bases at J, with 8 bases in the middle. The CDR3 runs 15 residues. Germline V gives CDR1 LGHNA, CDR2 YNFKEQ. CDR3 region: CASSQEWQRNQPQHF. The CDR3 nucleotides read TGTGCCAGCAGCCAAGAGTGGCAGCGCAATCAGCCCCAGCATTTT.

The J gene is TRBJ1-2, the V gene TRBV7-9; no definite D call. The germline CDR1 and CDR2 sequences are SEHNR and FQNEAQ (reference sequence). The length of the CDR3 is 15 residues. With 1 base removed from V and 2 bases from J, the gap between germline ends came to 11 bases. The CDR3 bases are TGTGCCAGCAGCTTAGGGGAAACACGCAACTATGGCTACACCTTC. Translating it yields CASSLGETRNYGYTF.

This clone was observed a handful of times. CDR3 amino acids: CASSDTENFNEKLFF. The CDR3 DNA reads TGTGCCAGCAGTGATACGGAGAATTTTAATGAAAAACTGTTTTTT. The chain carries TRBV25-1 and TRBJ1-4; D is unclear. Trimming took 3 bases from V and 4 from J, leaving 12 bases between them. The germline gives CDR1 MGHDK, CDR2 SYGVNS. The CDR3 consists of 15 residues.

In this sample, this clone turned up a few times. The CDR3 loop is CASSYDRYEKLFF. In nucleotides, the CDR3 is TGTGCCAGCTCCTACGACAGATATGAAAAACTGTTTTTT. V usage is TRBV27 and J usage is TRBJ1-4; maybe TRBD1 (5 bases). The CDR3 contains 13 residues. Germline V gene lookup returns CDR1 MNHEY and CDR2 SMNVEV (reference sequence). V shed 8 bases and J shed 6 bases, with 13 bases lying between them.

The table lists this clone with a count of one. The V call is TRBV18, the J call TRBJ1-5, with TRBD1 matching over 10 bases. In germline, CDR1 is KGHSH, CDR2 LQKENI. The CDR3 totals 15 residues. J gave up 2 bases and V 6 bases, and 4 bases lay outside the gene matches. The CDR3 sequence is CASSTGTGGNQPQHF. The CDR3 coding sequence is TGTGCCAGCTCCACCGGGACAGGGGGCAATCAGCCCCAGCATTTT.

This chain links TRBV6-5 with TRBJ2-7; either TRBD1 or TRBD2 may supply D (5 bases each). Germline CDR1 is MNHEY and CDR2 is SVGAGI. Trimming removed 2 bases at V and 9 bases at J, with 20 bases between. The CDR3 has 15 residues. CDR3 DNA sequence: TGTGCCAGCAGTTACCAATCCGGGACCCACGGATGGCAGTACTTC. Translation gives CASSYQSGTHGWQYF.

The chain combines TRBV5-1 with TRBJ2-7, with D possibly matching TRBD1 (6 bases). V was cut by 5 bases and J by 0 bases, with 12 bases left in between. Germline lookup yields CDR1 SGHRS and CDR2 YFSETQ. This CDR3 region has 14 residues. CDR3 region: CASSSQGSSYEQYF. CDR3 in DNA: TGCGCCAGCAGTTCACAGGGTAGCTCCTACGAGCAGTACTTC. The variable domain in full, completed from reference TRBV5-1 and TRBJ2-7, reads KAGVTQTPRYLIKTRGQQVTLSCSPISGHRSVSWYQQTPGQGLQFLFEYFSETQRNKGNFPGRFSGRQFSNSRSEMNVSTLELGDSALYLCASSSQGSSYEQYFGPGTRLTVT.

The chain links TRBV27 to TRBJ2-7, with 8 bases that match TRBD1. With 2 bases clipped from V and 3 bases from J, the junction kept 0 bases outside the gene matches. Germline loops: CDR1 MNHEY, CDR2 SMNVEV (reference sequence). CDR3 length: 13 amino acids. The CDR3 sequence is CASSLTGGYEQYF. The DNA for the CDR3 is TGTGCCAGCAGTTTAACAGGGGGCTACGAGCAGTACTTC.

V and J are TRBV28 and TRBJ2-7; perhaps D is TRBD1 or TRBD2 (5 bases each). The CDR3 has 15 amino acids. Germline CDR1 reads MDHEN; CDR2 reads SYDVKM. The V end lost 4 bases, the J end lost 0 bases, and 13 bases lay between the germline ends. CDR3 nucleotide sequence: TGTGCCAGCAGTTACGGGACGGGAAGCTCCTACGAGCAGTACTTC. Its protein is CASSYGTGSSYEQYF.

A few counts support this clone. This rearrangement joins TRBV4-2 to TRBJ2-7; D ambiguous. The CDR3 spans 17 residues. The germline gives CDR1 LGHNA, CDR2 YNFKEQ. Between the trimmed V and J ends, which lost 3 bases and 2 bases, there was a span of 20 bases. The CDR3 coding sequence is TGTGCCAGCAGCCAGGCCCCCCAATGGGGAACCCCCTACGAGCAGTACTTC. It encodes CASSQAPQWGTPYEQYF.

The chain's CDR3 is CASSLVDEQYF. CDR3 sequence (DNA): TGTGCCAGCAGCTTAGTAGACGAGCAGTACTTC. This rearrangement joins TRBV7-8 to TRBJ2-7, with D unclear. Trimming stripped 1 base from V and 5 bases from J, with 3 bases between. Germline CDR1 is SGHVS and CDR2 is FQNEAQ. This CDR3 comprises 11 residues. Together with reference TRBV7-8 and TRBJ2-7, the CDR3 gives the full variable domain: GAGVSQSPRYKVAKRGQDVALRCDPISGHVSLFWYQQALGQGPEFLTYFQNEAQLDKSGLPSDRFFAERPEGSVSTLKIQRTQQEDSAVYLCASSLVDEQYFGPGTRLTVT.

The genes are TRBV28 and TRBJ1-1; D is uncertain. Trimming shortened V by 7 bases and J by 4 bases, and 7 bases separated the two germline ends. Germline V gene data show CDR1 as MDHEN and CDR2 as SYDVKM. This CDR3 is built from 11 residues. The CDR3 reads CASMDGTEAFF. The DNA of the CDR3 is TGTGCCAGCATGGATGGCACTGAAGCTTTCTTT.

The rearrangement uses TRBV18 and TRBJ2-7; the match to TRBD2 covers 9 bases. In germline, CDR1 is KGHSH, CDR2 LQKENI. The CDR3 is 15 amino acids. The V gene end was trimmed by 4 bases and the J gene end by 5 bases; junction bases not matched to a gene: 9. In DNA, the CDR3 is TGTGCCAGCTCACAGGCGGGGGGGAACGCAAACGAGCAGTACTTC. Amino acids: CASSQAGGNANEQYF.

The chain employs TRBV7-2 and TRBJ1-6, with D possibly being TRBD1 (6 bases). CDR3 length: 15 amino acids. Germline lookup yields CDR1 SGHTA and CDR2 FQGNSA. Trimming left V 5 bases short and J 7 bases short, with 15 bases between. CDR3 loop: CASSVKTGENSPLHF. In DNA, the CDR3 is TGTGCCAGCAGCGTCAAGACAGGAGAGAATTCACCCCTCCACTTT.

The V gene is TRBV2, the J gene TRBJ2-3; 14 nucleotides match TRBD2. V lost 6 bases to trimming and J lost 6 bases; unmatched junction nucleotides: 8. The germline V gene encodes CDR1 SNHLY and CDR2 FYNNEI. The CDR3 totals 16 residues. The chain's CDR3 is CASRQAGLAGADTQYF. CDR3 sequence (DNA): TGTGCCAGCAGACAGGCGGGACTAGCGGGAGCGGATACGCAGTATTTT.

The gene calls are TRBV5-8 and TRBJ2-7; 8 bases are shared with TRBD1. Germline CDR1 reads SGHTS; CDR2 reads YDEGEE. The J segment lost 11 bases and the V segment lost 2 bases, leaving 9 bases of the junction unmatched. This CDR3 comprises 13 residues. The CDR3 nucleotides read TGTGCCAGCAGCTTAGGACAGGGAAAAATTAAGTACTTC. Residues: CASSLGQGKIKYF.

This clone has a single count. The V and J genes are TRBV4-3 and TRBJ2-7; 13 bases fit TRBD2. The V segment lost 3 bases and the J segment 5 bases; nucleotides outside the gene matches: 4. Germline V lookup: CDR1 LGHNA, CDR2 YSLEER. The CDR3 spans 15 residues. The CDR3: CASSHGTSGINEQYF. The CDR3 nucleotides read TGCGCCAGCAGCCATGGGACTAGCGGGATCAACGAGCAGTACTTC.

This chain joins TRBV15 and TRBJ1-4, with a tentative D call TRBD1 (6 bases). Trimming shortened V by 0 bases and J by 8 bases, and 13 bases separated the two germline ends. The CDR3 runs 15 residues. CDR1 and CDR2 from the germline V gene are LNHNV and YYDKDF (reference sequence). The CDR3 here is CATSREQGIGEKLFF. For the CDR3, the DNA is TGTGCCACCAGCAGAGAACAGGGAATCGGGGAAAAACTGTTTTTT.

CDR3 loop: CASSLAAQSGNTIYF. CDR3 DNA sequence: TGTGCCAGCAGCTTAGCCGCGCAGTCTGGAAACACCATATATTTT. The V gene is TRBV11-2, the J gene TRBJ1-3; D gene ambiguous. V lost 1 base, J lost 1 base, and 8 bases lay in between. This CDR3 region has 15 residues. Per the germline V gene, CDR1 is SGHAT and CDR2 is FQNNGV.

The chain joins TRBV10-3 to TRBJ2-3, with 7 bases identical to TRBD1. This CDR3 is built from 14 residues. Germline CDR1 is ENHRY and CDR2 is SYGVKD. V lost 10 bases, J lost 0 bases, and 7 bases stayed unmatched. The CDR3 nucleotides read TGTGCCACTGAAACGGGACAGAGCACAGATACGCAGTATTTT. This gives the protein CATETGQSTDTQYF.

The chain is built from TRBV28 and TRBJ1-5, with D possibly matching TRBD1 (5 bases). Germline V lookup: CDR1 MDHEN, CDR2 SYDVKM. The CDR3 is 15 residues long. V was shortened by 2 bases and J by 4 bases, with 12 bases between the two germline ends. In DNA form, the CDR3 reads TGTGCCAGCAGTTTAAGTCCGGGGGGAAATCAGCCCCAGCATTTT. Translation gives CASSLSPGGNQPQHF.

This clone was recorded only once. This chain links TRBV18 with TRBJ1-3; 7 bases agree with TRBD1. The V segment lost 2 bases and the J segment 2 bases; nucleotides outside the gene matches: 3. The CDR3 has 15 amino acids. Per the germline V gene, CDR1 is KGHSH and CDR2 is LQKENI. This CDR3 reads CASSPRQGAGNTIYF. The DNA for the CDR3 is TGTGCCAGCTCACCAAGGCAGGGGGCTGGAAACACCATATATTTT.

This clone has only a few counts. J is TRBJ2-7 and V is TRBV28, with no clear D. The germline CDR1 and CDR2 sequences are MDHEN and SYDVKM. With 6 bases removed from V and 4 bases from J, the gap between germline ends came to 7 bases. The CDR3 covers 11 residues. CDR3 amino acids: CASRARYEQYF. In DNA, the CDR3 is TGTGCCAGCAGGGCACGGTACGAGCAGTACTTC. The entire variable domain, with the rest obtained from reference TRBV28 and TRBJ2-7, is as follows: DVKVTQSSRYLVKRTGEKVFLECVQDMDHENMFWYRQDPGLGLRLIYFSYDVKMKEKGDIPEGYSVSREKKERFSLILESASTNQTSMYLCASRARYEQYFGPGTRLTVT.